A single T cell receptor beta chain is shown here with its context. Its antigen remains unknown. Everyone who gave samples was a healthy Caucasian. Germline values: CDR1 PRHDT, CDR2 FYEKMQ (reference sequence). Unmatched junction bases numbered 8, after V lost 5 bases and J lost 5 bases. The CDR3 sequence is 15 residues long. The data belong to a study of identical twins. The study's findings and limits: Beta clonotypes that were abundant in cord blood contained fewer insertions, a pattern absent from memory repertoires.

TCRdb independently ran MiXCR on the 5' RACE reads; one entry per CDR3 protein. The sample carries hundreds of thousands of distinct CDR3 sequences, roughly an eighth recorded once. In addition, the sample was reused for a study of yellow fever vaccine responses in identical twins. From that second work: Convergence reportedly seemed to mark part of the twins' vaccine T cell response, with personalization marking the rest.

The genes are TRBV13 and TRBJ2-5, with 10 bases lining up with TRBD1. Material: CD8+ T cells sorted from blood. This TCR came from a woman aged 18-29 years in good health. In nucleotides, the CDR3 is TGTGCCAGCAGCGTCGGGACAGGGGAGAGGGAGACCCAGTACTTC. This sequence encodes CASSVGTGERETQYF.